This T cell receptor (beta chain) comes out of a study of T-cell memory formation after mild COVID-19. For the study at large: Clustering of TCRs was largely donor specific. Whole-study results and caveats: For contracting clones, CD4+ ones sat mainly in CM and EM, CD8+ in EMRA.

About this clonotype itself: The antigen remains undetermined.

The CDR3 consists of 13 residues. Germline-derived CDR1 and CDR2 are SQVTM and ANQGSEA. Trimming cost V 7 bases and J 3 bases; bases outside gene matches: 7. TCR alpha and TCR beta cDNA libraries with sample barcodes and UMIs came from 5'RACE using constant-segment primers. Via MiXCR, TCRdb re-called the 5' RACE reads, giving one row per CDR3 protein. The sample has 450,000 or so distinct CDR3 sequences; roughly 25% are singletons. This chain connects TRBV29-1 to TRBJ2-3, with 7 bases identical to TRBD1. The clonotype originates from an adult woman who had mild COVID-19 (a few samples of this study predate the infection). Cell type and time point are not known. Sequencing was done on a sample of PBMCs or a T cell subset sorted from them (not recorded which). CDR3 region: CSAGQFGTDTQYF. The CDR3 DNA follows: TGCAGCGCGGGACAGTTTGGTACAGATACGCAGTATTTT.